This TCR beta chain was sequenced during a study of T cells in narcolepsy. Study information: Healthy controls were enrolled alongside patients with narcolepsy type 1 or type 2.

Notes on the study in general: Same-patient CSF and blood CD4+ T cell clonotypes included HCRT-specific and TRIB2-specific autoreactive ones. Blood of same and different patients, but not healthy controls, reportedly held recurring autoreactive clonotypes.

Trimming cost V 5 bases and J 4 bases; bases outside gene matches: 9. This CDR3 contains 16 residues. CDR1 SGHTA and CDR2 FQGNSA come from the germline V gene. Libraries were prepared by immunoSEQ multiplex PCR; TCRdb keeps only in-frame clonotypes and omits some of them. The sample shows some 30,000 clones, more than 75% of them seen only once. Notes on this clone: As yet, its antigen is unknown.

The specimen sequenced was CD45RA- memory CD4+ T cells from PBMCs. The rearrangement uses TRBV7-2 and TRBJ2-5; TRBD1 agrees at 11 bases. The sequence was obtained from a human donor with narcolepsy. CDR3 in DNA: TGTGCCAGCAGCACCCGGACAGGGGGCGGAGGAGAGACCCAGTACTTC. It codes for CASSTRTGGGGETQYF.